This T cell receptor beta chain was recorded in a study of identical twins. The germline CDR1 and CDR2 sequences are SQVTM and ANQGSEA. This CDR3 has 13 amino acids. With 4 bases removed from V and 8 bases from J, the gap between germline ends came to 12 bases. This clonotype was observed at least ten times. One entry per CDR3 protein results from TCRdb running MiXCR on the 5' RACE reads. The sample lists 200,000 to 250,000 distinct CDR3 sequences; 7.5% were seen once. The sample was also linked to a second study, of yellow fever vaccine responses in identical twins. As that study records: On the reported evidence, twins' vaccine T cell responses seemed partly convergent and partly personalized.

This receptor was identified in a young woman in good health. The rearrangement joins TRBV29-1 to TRBJ2-6; maybe TRBD1 (5 bases). Sequencing was performed on memory (CD45RO+) T cells sorted from blood. CDR3 DNA sequence: TGCAGCGTTGCCGCGCAGGGCTCCAACGTCCTGACTTTC. As protein: CSVAAQGSNVLTF. The full variable domain, in which reference TRBV29-1 and TRBJ2-6 provide the parts outside the CDR3, is SAVISQKPSRDICQRGTSLTIQCQVDSQVTMMFWYRQQPGQSLTLIATANQGSEATYESGFVIDKFPISRPNLTFSTLTVSNMSPEDSSIYLCSVAAQGSNVLTFGAGSRLTVL.